The T cell receptor beta chain described here comes from a study of T-cell reconstitution after alpha-beta-depleted transplantation in children. The CDR3 consists of 14 residues. Germline CDR1 reads DFQATT; CDR2 reads SNEGSKA (reference sequence). V was trimmed by 6 bases and J by 1 base, leaving 16 bases between them. It was with unique molecular identifiers that the TCRbeta library was prepared. MiXCR was run by TCRdb on the PCR reads, yielding one entry per CDR3 protein. The sample yields some 490,000 distinct CDR3 sequences, around 13% seen once. The chain employs TRBV20-1 and TRBJ2-7; tentative D call: TRBD1 (6 bases). The material was PBMCs from the stem cell graft donor, obtained from the stem cell graft. This receptor was identified in a human donor who donated a stem cell graft to a child with combined immunodeficiency. The CDR3 sequence: CSARVGARSYEQYF. CDR3 bases: TGCAGTGCCCGGGTGGGGGCGAGGTCCTACGAGCAGTACTTC.